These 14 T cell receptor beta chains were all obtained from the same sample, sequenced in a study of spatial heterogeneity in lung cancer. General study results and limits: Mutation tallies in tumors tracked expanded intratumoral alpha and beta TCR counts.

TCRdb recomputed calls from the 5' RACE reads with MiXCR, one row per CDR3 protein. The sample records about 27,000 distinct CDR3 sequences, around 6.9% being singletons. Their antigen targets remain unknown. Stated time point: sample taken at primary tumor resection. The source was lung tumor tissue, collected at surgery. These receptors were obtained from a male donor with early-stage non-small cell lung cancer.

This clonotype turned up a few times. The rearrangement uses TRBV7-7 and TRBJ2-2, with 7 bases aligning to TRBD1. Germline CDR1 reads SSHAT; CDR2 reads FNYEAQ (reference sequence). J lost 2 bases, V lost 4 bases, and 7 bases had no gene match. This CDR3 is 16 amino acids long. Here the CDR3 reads CASSSIGTANTGELFF. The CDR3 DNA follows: TGTGCCAGCAGCTCAATTGGGACAGCTAACACCGGGGAGCTGTTTTTT.

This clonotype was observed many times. This CDR3 reads CASSQEADTQYF. CDR3 nucleotides: TGTGCCAGCAGCCAAGAAGCAGATACGCAGTATTTT. The rearrangement joins TRBV4-2 to TRBJ2-3; D is unresolved. Germline CDR1 reads LGHNA; CDR2 reads YNFKEQ. This CDR3 spans 12 amino acids. Trimming pared 0 bases from V and 4 bases from J, leaving 2 bases between.

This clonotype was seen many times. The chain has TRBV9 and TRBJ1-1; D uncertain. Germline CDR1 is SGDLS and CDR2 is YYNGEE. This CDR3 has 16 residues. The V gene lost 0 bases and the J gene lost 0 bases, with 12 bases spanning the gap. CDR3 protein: CASSVVQYGMNTEAFF. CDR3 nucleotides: TGTGCCAGCAGCGTAGTGCAGTATGGAATGAACACTGAAGCTTTCTTT. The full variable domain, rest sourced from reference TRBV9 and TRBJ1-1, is DSGVTQTPKHLITATGQRVTLRCSPRSGDLSVYWYQQSLDQGLQFLIQYYNGEERAKGNILERFSAQQFPDLHSELNLSSLELGDSALYFCASSVVQYGMNTEAFFGQGTRLTVV.

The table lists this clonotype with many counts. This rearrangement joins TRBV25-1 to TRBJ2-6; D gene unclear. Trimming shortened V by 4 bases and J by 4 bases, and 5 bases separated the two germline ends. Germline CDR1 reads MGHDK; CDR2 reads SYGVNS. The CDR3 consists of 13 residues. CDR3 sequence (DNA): TGTGCCAGCAGTGTCTCAGGGGCCAACGTCCTGACTTTC. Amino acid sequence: CASSVSGANVLTF. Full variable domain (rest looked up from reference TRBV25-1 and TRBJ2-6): EADIYQTPRYLVIGTGKKITLECSQTMGHDKMYWYQQDPGMELHLIHYSYGVNSTEKGDLSSESTVSRIRTEHFPLTLESARPSHTSQYLCASSVSGANVLTFGAGSRLTVL.

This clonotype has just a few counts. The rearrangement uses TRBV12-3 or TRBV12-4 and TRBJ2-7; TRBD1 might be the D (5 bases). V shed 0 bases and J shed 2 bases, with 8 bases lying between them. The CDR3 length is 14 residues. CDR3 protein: CASSLAGVTYEQYF. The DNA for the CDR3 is TGTGCCAGCAGTTTAGCAGGGGTGACCTACGAGCAGTACTTC.

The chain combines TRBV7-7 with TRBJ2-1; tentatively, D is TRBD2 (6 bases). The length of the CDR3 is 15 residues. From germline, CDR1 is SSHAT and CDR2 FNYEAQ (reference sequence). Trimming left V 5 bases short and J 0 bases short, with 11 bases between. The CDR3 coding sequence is TGTGCCAGCAGCCCTGCGGGGTTCTCCTACAATGAGCAGTTCTTC. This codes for CASSPAGFSYNEQFF.

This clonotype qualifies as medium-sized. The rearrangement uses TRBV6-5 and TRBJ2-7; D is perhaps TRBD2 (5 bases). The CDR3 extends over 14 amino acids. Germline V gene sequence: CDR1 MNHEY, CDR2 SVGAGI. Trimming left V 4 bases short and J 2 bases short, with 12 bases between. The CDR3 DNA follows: TGTGCCAGCAGTTCGGGATCGGACCCCTACGAGCAGTACTTC. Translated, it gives CASSSGSDPYEQYF.

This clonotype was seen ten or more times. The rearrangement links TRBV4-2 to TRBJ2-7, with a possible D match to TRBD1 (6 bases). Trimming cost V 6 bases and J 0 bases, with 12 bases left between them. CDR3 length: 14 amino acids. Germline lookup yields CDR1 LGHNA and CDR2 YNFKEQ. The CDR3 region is CASSPDRISYEQYF. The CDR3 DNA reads TGTGCCAGCAGTCCTGACAGGATCTCCTACGAGCAGTACTTC.

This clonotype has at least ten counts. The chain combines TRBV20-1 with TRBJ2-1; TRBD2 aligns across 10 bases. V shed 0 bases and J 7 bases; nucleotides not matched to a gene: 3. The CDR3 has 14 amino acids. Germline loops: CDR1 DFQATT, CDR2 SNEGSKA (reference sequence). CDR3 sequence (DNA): TGCAGTGCTAGAGACGAGCGGGGGGGTAATGAGCAGTTCTTC. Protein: CSARDERGGNEQFF.

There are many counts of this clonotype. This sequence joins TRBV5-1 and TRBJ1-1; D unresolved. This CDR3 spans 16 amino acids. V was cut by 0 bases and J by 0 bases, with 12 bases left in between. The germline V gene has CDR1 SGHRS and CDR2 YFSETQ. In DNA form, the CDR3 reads TGCGCCAGCAGCTTGGTCGGGCTTTCGGTGAACACTGAAGCTTTCTTT. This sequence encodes CASSLVGLSVNTEAFF. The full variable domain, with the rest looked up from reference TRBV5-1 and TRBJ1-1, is KAGVTQTPRYLIKTRGQQVTLSCSPISGHRSVSWYQQTPGQGLQFLFEYFSETQRNKGNFPGRFSGRQFSNSRSEMNVSTLELGDSALYLCASSLVGLSVNTEAFFGQGTRLTVV.

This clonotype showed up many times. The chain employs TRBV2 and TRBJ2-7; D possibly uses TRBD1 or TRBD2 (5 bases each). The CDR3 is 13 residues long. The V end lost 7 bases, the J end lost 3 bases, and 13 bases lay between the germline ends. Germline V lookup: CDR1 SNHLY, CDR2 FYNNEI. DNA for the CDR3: TGTGCCAGCAAGCCGGGACCCTACTACGAGCAGTACTTC. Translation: CASKPGPYYEQYF.

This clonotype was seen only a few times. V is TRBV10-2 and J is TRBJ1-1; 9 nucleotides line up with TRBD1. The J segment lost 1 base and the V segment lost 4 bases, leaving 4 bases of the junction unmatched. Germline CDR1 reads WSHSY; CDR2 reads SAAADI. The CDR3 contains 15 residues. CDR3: CASSVDRGGNTEAFF. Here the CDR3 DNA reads TGCGCCAGCAGTGTTGACAGGGGGGGGAACACTGAAGCTTTCTTT.

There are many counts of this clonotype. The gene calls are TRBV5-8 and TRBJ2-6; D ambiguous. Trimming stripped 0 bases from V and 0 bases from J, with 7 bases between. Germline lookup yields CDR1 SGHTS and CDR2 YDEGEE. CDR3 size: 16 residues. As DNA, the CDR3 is TGTGCCAGCAGCTTGGGAGGACCCTCTGGGGCCAACGTCCTGACTTTC. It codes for CASSLGGPSGANVLTF.

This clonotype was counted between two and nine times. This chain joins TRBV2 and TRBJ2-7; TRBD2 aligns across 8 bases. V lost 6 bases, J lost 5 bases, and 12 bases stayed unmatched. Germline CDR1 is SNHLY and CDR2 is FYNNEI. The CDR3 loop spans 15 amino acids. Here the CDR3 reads CASSAFAGGPHEQYF. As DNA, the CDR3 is TGTGCCAGCAGCGCCTTCGCGGGGGGCCCGCACGAGCAGTACTTC.